These 24 T cell receptor beta chains were sequenced from one sample in a study of T-cell reconstitution after alpha-beta-depleted transplantation in children. Preparation of the TCRbeta library was carried out with unique molecular identifiers. From the PCR reads, TCRdb called clonotypes with MiXCR, one entry per CDR3 protein. Found here are over 400,000 distinct CDR3 sequences, roughly 43% of them singletons; the top ten hold roughly a quarter. The material sequenced was PBMCs, taken before TCRalphabeta/CD19-depleted stem cell transplant. The source is a girl aged 2 to 9 with aplastic anemia, due to receive a stem cell transplant.

This clonotype showed up just a few times. The chain couples TRBV20-1 to TRBJ1-2; 7 bases are shared with TRBD1. The CDR3 has 13 residues. Germline loops: CDR1 DFQATT, CDR2 SNEGSKA (reference sequence). V shed 1 base and J 7 bases; nucleotides not matched to a gene: 6. DNA of the CDR3: TGCAGTGCTAGAGTCACAGGGGTCCCTGGCTACACCTTC. It codes for CSARVTGVPGYTF.

This clonotype has a count of ten or more. The chain recombines TRBV2 with TRBJ1-2, with D possibly being TRBD1 (5 bases). The ends were cut back, 1 base at V and 9 bases at J, with 9 bases in the middle. CDR1 is SNHLY, CDR2 FYNNEI, per germline. This CDR3 has 12 residues. CDR3 coding DNA: TGTGCCAGCAGTGAAGTTAGGGGAAGCTACACCTTC. Residues: CASSEVRGSYTF. The whole variable domain, remainder taken from reference TRBV2 and TRBJ1-2, is EPEVTQTPSHQVTQMGQEVILRCVPISNHLYFYWYRQILGQKVEFLVSFYNNEISEKSEIFDDQFSVERPDGSNFTLKIRSTKLEDSAMYFCASSEVRGSYTFGSGTRLTVV.

This clonotype has at least ten counts. The gene calls are TRBV7-3 and TRBJ2-6, with D possibly TRBD2 on 6 matching bases. The germline CDR1 and CDR2 sequences are SGHTA and FQGTGA. Trimming left V 5 bases short and J 2 bases short, with 19 bases between. This CDR3 has 18 amino acids. This CDR3 reads CASSPPSSAGTGANVLTF. DNA for the CDR3: TGTGCCAGCAGCCCCCCGTCATCGGCGGGGACTGGGGCCAACGTCCTGACTTTC.

The genes are TRBV12-3 or TRBV12-4 and TRBJ1-4; the D gene is possibly TRBD1 (5 bases). The CDR3 covers 13 residues. V dropped 10 bases and J dropped 7 bases, with 16 bases sitting between them. CDR3 sequence: CATVWGMGEKLFF. CDR3 bases: TGTGCCACCGTATGGGGGATGGGTGAAAAACTGTTTTTT.

The chain carries TRBV20-1 and TRBJ1-2; weak D call: TRBD1 (5 bases). The CDR3 runs 13 residues. Deletions cut 1 base from V and 5 bases from J, with 11 bases between. CDR1 and CDR2 from the germline V gene are DFQATT and SNEGSKA (reference sequence). CDR3 nucleotides: TGCAGTGCTAGAGCGCAGGGAGGGTATGGCTACACCTTC. Amino acid sequence: CSARAQGGYGYTF.

This clonotype has more than one count but fewer than ten. V usage is TRBV20-1 and J usage is TRBJ1-2; 10 bases map to TRBD1. The CDR3 spans 14 residues. Germline CDR1 DFQATT, CDR2 SNEGSKA (reference sequence). J gave up 6 bases and V 4 bases, and 8 bases lay outside the gene matches. CDR3 sequence (DNA): TGCAGTGCTAAACGGGGACAGGGGACGGATGGCTACACCTTC. Its protein product is CSAKRGQGTDGYTF.

This chain joins TRBV20-1 and TRBJ2-7; D unresolved. Germline CDR1 is DFQATT and CDR2 is SNEGSKA (reference sequence). The CDR3 is 13 residues long. Trimming removed 3 bases from V and 6 bases from J, with 15 bases in between. The CDR3 DNA reads TGCAGTGCTAGCGCCGGGCCTCGAGCCGAGCAGTACTTC. Translating gives CSASAGPRAEQYF.

This clonotype was counted a few times. V usage is TRBV7-2 and J usage is TRBJ2-2; TRBD2 agrees at 15 bases. With V trimmed by 4 bases and J by 6 bases, 3 bases remained unmatched. This CDR3 has 16 residues. Germline V gives CDR1 SGHTA, CDR2 FQGNSA. The CDR3 reads CASSWTSGRAAGELFF. Here the CDR3 DNA reads TGTGCCAGCAGCTGGACTAGCGGGAGGGCCGCCGGGGAGCTGTTTTTT.

The CDR3 sequence: CSAKGTGSYNEQFF. In DNA form, the CDR3 reads TGCAGTGCTAAGGGGACAGGGAGTTACAATGAGCAGTTCTTC. The chain recombines TRBV20-1 with TRBJ2-1; 9 bases are a match to TRBD1. V was clipped by 4 bases and J by 4 bases; unmatched bases: 5. CDR1 and CDR2 from the germline V gene are DFQATT and SNEGSKA (reference sequence). This CDR3 region has 14 residues.

V is TRBV29-1 and J is TRBJ2-2, with 12 positions matching TRBD2. Germline V gene data show CDR1 as SQVTM and CDR2 as ANQGSEA. The CDR3 has 15 residues. After removal of 6 bases from V and 0 bases from J, the junction contained 2 bases not matched to a gene. The CDR3: CSVTSGSSNTGELFF. CDR3 in DNA: TGCAGCGTGACTAGCGGGAGTTCGAACACCGGGGAGCTGTTTTTT.

The chain recombines TRBV6-5 with TRBJ2-5; D may be TRBD2 (5 bases). This CDR3 is built from 13 residues. Germline V lookup: CDR1 MNHEY, CDR2 SVGAGI. Trimming removed 4 bases at V and 0 bases at J, with 6 bases between. CDR3 sequence reads: CASSWTYQETQYF. CDR3 sequence (DNA): TGTGCCAGCAGTTGGACTTACCAAGAGACCCAGTACTTC.

The chain links TRBV5-1 to TRBJ1-1, with D perhaps matching TRBD1 (6 bases). The CDR3 has 16 residues. The V gene's germline CDR1 is SGHRS and CDR2 YFSETQ. V was cut by 2 bases and J by 0 bases, with 14 bases left in between. CDR3 sequence (DNA): TGCGCCAGCAGCTTTGACTCCGACAGGATGAACACTGAAGCTTTCTTT. This translates into CASSFDSDRMNTEAFF.

In this sample, this clonotype turned up many times. The chain couples TRBV4-3 to TRBJ2-1; D might be TRBD1 (5 bases). In germline, CDR1 is LGHNA, CDR2 YSLEER. This CDR3 contains 16 residues. Trimming removed 0 bases at V and 2 bases at J, with 11 bases between. CDR3 nucleotide sequence: TGCGCCAGCAGCCAAGAGGCAGGGCTCACCTACAATGAGCAGTTCTTC. Its translation: CASSQEAGLTYNEQFF.

This clonotype has a handful of counts. V is TRBV29-1 and J is TRBJ2-2; 7 positions match TRBD2. CDR1 and CDR2 (germline): SQVTM, ANQGSEA. Trimming cost V 4 bases and J 5 bases; bases outside gene matches: 7. The CDR3 covers 14 residues. In DNA, the CDR3 is TGCAGCGTTGGTGCTAGCGGTGAAACCGGGGAGCTGTTTTTT. The encoded protein is CSVGASGETGELFF.

This clonotype was counted at least ten times. J is TRBJ2-1 and V is TRBV12-3 or TRBV12-4; unclear D gene. V shed 6 bases and J shed 9 bases, with 15 bases lying between them. There are 13 residues in the CDR3. CDR3 loop: CASSRPRWLEQFF. CDR3 DNA sequence: TGTGCCAGCAGCCGACCCCGTTGGCTTGAGCAGTTCTTC.

The rearrangement joins TRBV7-3 to TRBJ1-2; TRBD1 agrees at 7 bases. The V and J ends lost 5 bases and 8 bases, in that order; junction bases with no gene match: 8. The CDR3 has 13 residues. Per germline, CDR1 SGHTA and CDR2 FQGTGA. The CDR3 protein is CASSVTGEGGYTF. Here the CDR3 DNA reads TGTGCCAGCAGCGTTACAGGGGAGGGCGGCTACACCTTC.

The chain uses TRBV6-5 and TRBJ2-1; D is perhaps TRBD1 (6 bases). V lost 3 bases to trimming and J lost 2 bases, with 8 bases between them. CDR3 length: 14 amino acids. In germline, CDR1 is MNHEY, CDR2 SVGAGI. This CDR3 reads CASSYGGPYNEQFF. The CDR3 bases are TGTGCCAGCAGTTATGGGGGCCCCTACAATGAGCAGTTCTTC.

This clonotype was counted between two and nine times. The chain carries TRBV12-3 or TRBV12-4 and TRBJ1-1; D is undetermined. V lost 1 base to trimming and J lost 6 bases, with 12 bases between them. The CDR3 extends over 14 amino acids. This chain's CDR3 is CASSLEGRFAEAFF. DNA for the CDR3: TGTGCCAGCAGTTTAGAGGGAAGGTTCGCTGAAGCTTTCTTT.

This chain connects TRBV20-1 to TRBJ2-3, with no clear D. This CDR3 has 11 residues. CDR1 is DFQATT and CDR2 is SNEGSKA in the germline V gene (reference sequence). V lost 5 bases to trimming and J lost 3 bases, with 6 bases between them. The CDR3 spells CSAWATDTQYF. CDR3 bases: TGCAGTGCTTGGGCTACAGATACGCAGTATTTT.

The chain recombines TRBV14 with TRBJ2-2; 8 positions match TRBD1. Germline CDR1 and CDR2: SGHDN and FVKESK. The CDR3 spans 17 residues. V shed 4 bases, J shed 0 bases, and the junction held 7 bases outside the gene matches. The CDR3 DNA reads TGTGCCAGCAGCCGATTGACAGGGGTGGCGAACACCGGGGAGCTGTTTTTT. Translating it yields CASSRLTGVANTGELFF.

In its sample, this clonotype was seen many times. The V call is TRBV7-2, the J call TRBJ2-7; possible D gene TRBD2, 6 bases. Germline V gene sequence: CDR1 SGHTA, CDR2 FQGNSA. With 4 bases removed from V and 0 bases from J, the gap between germline ends came to 10 bases. CDR3 length: 14 amino acids. DNA of the CDR3: TGTGCCAGCAGCTCCCGGGACTCCTCCTACGAGCAGTACTTC. It specifies CASSSRDSSYEQYF. The full variable domain, completed using reference TRBV7-2 and TRBJ2-7, is GAGVSQSPSNKVTEKGKDVELRCDPISGHTALYWYRQSLGQGLEFLIYFQGNSAPDKSGLPSDRFSAERTGGSVSTLTIQRTQQEDSAVYLCASSSRDSSYEQYFGPGTRLTVT.

The chain uses TRBV20-1 and TRBJ2-3, with 8 positions matching TRBD1. Germline V lookup: CDR1 DFQATT, CDR2 SNEGSKA (reference sequence). The CDR3 consists of 16 residues. V shed 5 bases and J 4 bases; nucleotides not matched to a gene: 14. This CDR3 reads CSAGSSGGGGADTQYF. Written as DNA, the CDR3 is TGCAGTGCTGGCTCCTCAGGGGGCGGCGGAGCAGATACGCAGTATTTT.

This sequence joins TRBV19 and TRBJ2-1; 8 positions match TRBD1. The CDR3 loop spans 13 amino acids. With V trimmed by 8 bases and J by 3 bases, 3 bases remained unmatched. Germline V lookup: CDR1 LNHDA, CDR2 SQIVND (reference sequence). The CDR3 DNA follows: TGTGCCAGTTCGGACAGGGTCTACAATGAGCAGTTCTTC. It specifies CASSDRVYNEQFF.

The V and J genes are TRBV3-1 and TRBJ2-4, with 7 bases that match TRBD2. CDR1 is LGHDT and CDR2 is YNNKEL in the germline V gene (reference sequence). Losses at the gene ends were 1 base for V and 2 bases for J; bases not matched to a gene: 8. CDR3 length equals 17 residues. The CDR3 region is CASSQVGGSGTKNIQYF. The CDR3 nucleotides read TGTGCCAGCAGCCAAGTCGGTGGGAGCGGGACCAAAAACATTCAGTACTTC.